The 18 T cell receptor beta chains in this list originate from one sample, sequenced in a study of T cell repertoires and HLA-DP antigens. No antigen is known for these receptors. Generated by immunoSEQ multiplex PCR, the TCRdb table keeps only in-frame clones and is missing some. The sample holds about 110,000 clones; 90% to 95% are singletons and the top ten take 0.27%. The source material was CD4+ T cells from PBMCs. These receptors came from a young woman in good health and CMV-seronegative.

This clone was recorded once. CDR3 residues: CASSTDSRRFF. The CDR3 DNA reads TGTGCCAGCAGCACGGACAGCCGAAGGTTCTTT. This sequence joins TRBV21-1 and TRBJ1-1; the table's D call TRBD1 went unverified against the DNA. TRBV21-1 is given as a pseudogene. This CDR3 is 11 amino acids long.

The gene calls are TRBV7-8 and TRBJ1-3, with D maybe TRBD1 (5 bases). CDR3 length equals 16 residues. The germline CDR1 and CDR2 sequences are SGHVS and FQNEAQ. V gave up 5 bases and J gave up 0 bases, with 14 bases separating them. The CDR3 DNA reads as TGTGCCAGCAGCGTATCTGACAGTCCCTCTGGAAACACCATATATTTT. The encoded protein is CASSVSDSPSGNTIYF.

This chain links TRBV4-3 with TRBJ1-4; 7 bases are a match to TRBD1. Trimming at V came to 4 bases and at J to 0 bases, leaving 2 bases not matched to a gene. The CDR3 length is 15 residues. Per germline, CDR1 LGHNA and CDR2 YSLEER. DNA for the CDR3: TGCGCCAGCAGCCTCACAGGGGCAACTAATGAAAAACTGTTTTTT. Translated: CASSLTGATNEKLFF.

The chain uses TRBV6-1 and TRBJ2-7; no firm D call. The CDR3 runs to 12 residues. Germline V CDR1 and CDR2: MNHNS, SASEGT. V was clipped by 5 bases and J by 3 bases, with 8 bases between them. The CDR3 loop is CASSQHDYEQYV. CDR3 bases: TGTGCCAGCAGTCAACACGACTACGAGCAGTACGTC.

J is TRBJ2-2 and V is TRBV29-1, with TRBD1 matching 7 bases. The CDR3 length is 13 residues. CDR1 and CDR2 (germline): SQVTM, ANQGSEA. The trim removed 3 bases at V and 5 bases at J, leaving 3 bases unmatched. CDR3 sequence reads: CSVEDRLTGELFF. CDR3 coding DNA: TGCAGCGTTGAGGACAGGCTAACCGGGGAGCTGTTTTTT.

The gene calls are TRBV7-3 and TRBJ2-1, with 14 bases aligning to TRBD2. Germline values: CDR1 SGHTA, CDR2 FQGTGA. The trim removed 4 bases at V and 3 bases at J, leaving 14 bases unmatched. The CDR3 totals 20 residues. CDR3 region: CASSSGPGTSGGRLYNEQFF. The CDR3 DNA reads TGTGCCAGCAGCTCCGGCCCCGGGACTAGCGGGGGACGCCTCTACAATGAGCAGTTCTTC.

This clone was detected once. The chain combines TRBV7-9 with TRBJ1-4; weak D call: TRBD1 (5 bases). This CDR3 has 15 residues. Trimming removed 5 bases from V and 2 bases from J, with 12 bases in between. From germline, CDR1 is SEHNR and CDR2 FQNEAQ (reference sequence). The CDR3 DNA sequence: TGTGCCAGCAGCCCAGGGAGGGCCACTAATGAAAAACTGTTTTTT. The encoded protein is CASSPGRATNEKLFF. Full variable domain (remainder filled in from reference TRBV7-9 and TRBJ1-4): DTGVSQNPRHKITKRGQNVTFRCDPISEHNRLYWYRQTLGQGPEFLTYFQNEAQLEKSRLLSDRFSAERPKGSFSTLEIQRTEQGDSAMYLCASSPGRATNEKLFFGSGTQLSVL.

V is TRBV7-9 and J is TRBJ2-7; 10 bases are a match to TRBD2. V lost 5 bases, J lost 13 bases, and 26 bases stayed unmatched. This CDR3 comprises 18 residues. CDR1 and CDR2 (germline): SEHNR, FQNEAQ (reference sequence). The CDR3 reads CASSREGSGRATSSVNYF. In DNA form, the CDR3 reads TGTGCCAGCAGCCGAGAGGGAAGCGGGAGGGCTACGTCCTCGGTGAATTACTTC.

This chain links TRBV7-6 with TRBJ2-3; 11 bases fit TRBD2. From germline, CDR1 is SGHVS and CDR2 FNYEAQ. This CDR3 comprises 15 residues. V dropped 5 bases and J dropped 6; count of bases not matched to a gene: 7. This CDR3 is CASSGSGGASDTQYF. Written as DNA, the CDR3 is TGTGCCAGCAGCGGTAGCGGGGGGGCCTCGGATACGCAGTATTTT.

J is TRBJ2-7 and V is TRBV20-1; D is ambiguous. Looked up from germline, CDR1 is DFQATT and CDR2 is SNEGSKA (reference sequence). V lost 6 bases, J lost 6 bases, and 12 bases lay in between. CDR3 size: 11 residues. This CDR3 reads CSATRGAEQYF. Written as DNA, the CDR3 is TGCAGTGCCACGCGAGGCGCCGAGCAGTACTTC.

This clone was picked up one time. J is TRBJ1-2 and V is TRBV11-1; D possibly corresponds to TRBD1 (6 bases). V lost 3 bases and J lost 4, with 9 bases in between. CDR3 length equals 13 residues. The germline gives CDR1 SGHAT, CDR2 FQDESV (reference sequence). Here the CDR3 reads CASSFQGLYGYTF. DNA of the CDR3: TGTGCCAGCAGCTTCCAGGGGCTCTATGGCTACACCTTC.

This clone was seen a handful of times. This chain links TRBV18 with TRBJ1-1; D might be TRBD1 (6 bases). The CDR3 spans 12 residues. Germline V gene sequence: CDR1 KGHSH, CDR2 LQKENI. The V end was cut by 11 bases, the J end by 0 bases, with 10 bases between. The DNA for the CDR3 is TGTGCCTCCGGACAGATGAACACTGAAGCTTTCTTT. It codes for CASGQMNTEAFF.

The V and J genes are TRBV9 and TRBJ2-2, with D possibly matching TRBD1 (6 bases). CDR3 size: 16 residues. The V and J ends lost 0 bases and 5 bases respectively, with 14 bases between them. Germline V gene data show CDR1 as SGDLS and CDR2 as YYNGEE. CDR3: CASSVVTGGRTGELFF. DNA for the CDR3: TGTGCCAGCAGCGTAGTGACAGGTGGTCGGACCGGGGAGCTGTTTTTT.

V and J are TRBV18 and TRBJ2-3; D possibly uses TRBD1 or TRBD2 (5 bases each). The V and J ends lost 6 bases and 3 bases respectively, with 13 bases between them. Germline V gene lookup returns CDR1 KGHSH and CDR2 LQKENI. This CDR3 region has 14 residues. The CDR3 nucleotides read TGTGCCAGCTCGCAGGCCGGGGCAACAGATACGCAGTATTTT. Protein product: CASSQAGATDTQYF.

The CDR3 reads CASSGGGTASYEQYF. The CDR3 nucleotides read TGTGCCAGCAGCGGAGGTGGGACAGCCTCCTACGAGCAGTACTTC. This sequence joins TRBV5-4 and TRBJ2-7; 7 nucleotides agree with TRBD1. CDR3 length equals 15 residues. Per the germline V gene, CDR1 is SGHNT and CDR2 is YYREEE (reference sequence). V trimming: 4 bases; J trimming: 0 bases; junction bases outside the gene matches: 7.

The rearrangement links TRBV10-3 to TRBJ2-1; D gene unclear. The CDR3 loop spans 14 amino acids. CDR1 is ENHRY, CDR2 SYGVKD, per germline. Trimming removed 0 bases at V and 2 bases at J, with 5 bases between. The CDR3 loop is CAISESGTYNEQFF. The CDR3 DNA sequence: TGTGCCATCAGTGAGTCAGGCACCTACAATGAGCAGTTCTTC.

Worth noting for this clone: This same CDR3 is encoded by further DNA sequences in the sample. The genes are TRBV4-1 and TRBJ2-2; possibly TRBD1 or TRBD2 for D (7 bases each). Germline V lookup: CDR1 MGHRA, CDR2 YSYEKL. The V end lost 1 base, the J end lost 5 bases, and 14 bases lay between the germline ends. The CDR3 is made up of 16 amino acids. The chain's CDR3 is CASSQGRGGRTGELFF. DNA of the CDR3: TGCGCCAGCAGCCAAGGCAGGGGGGGGAGAACCGGGGAGCTGTTTTTT.

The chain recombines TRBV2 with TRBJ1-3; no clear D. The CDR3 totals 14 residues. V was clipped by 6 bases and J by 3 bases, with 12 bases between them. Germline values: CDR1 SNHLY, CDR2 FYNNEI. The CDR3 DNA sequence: TGTGCCAGCAGGGGCGGAGGGAGTGGAAACACCATATATTTT. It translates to CASRGGGSGNTIYF. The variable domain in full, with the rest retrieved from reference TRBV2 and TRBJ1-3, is EPEVTQTPSHQVTQMGQEVILRCVPISNHLYFYWYRQILGQKVEFLVSFYNNEISEKSEIFDDQFSVERPDGSNFTLKIRSTKLEDSAMYFCASRGGGSGNTIYFGEGSWLTVV.